This paragraph reports one T cell receptor beta chain. The sample is drawn from a study of T cell responses to AZD1222 COVID-19 vaccine. The table came from immunoSEQ multiplex PCR; TCRdb's copy has only in-frame clones and leaves some out. Here the sample spans about 140,000 clones, about 93% being singletons. Germline V gene sequence: CDR1 LGHDT, CDR2 YNNKEL (reference sequence). This CDR3 spans 13 amino acids. V was shortened by 2 bases and J by 8 bases, with 10 bases between the two germline ends. The TCR comes from an adult in good health. The J gene is TRBJ2-1, the V gene TRBV3-1 (or the pseudogene TRBV3-2); D remains unclear. Sequencing was performed on peripheral blood, taken on day 0 of AZD1222 vaccination. Here the CDR3 reads CASSQMGIYEQFF. The CDR3 DNA follows: TGTGCCAGCAGCCAAATGGGGATATATGAGCAGTTCTTC.